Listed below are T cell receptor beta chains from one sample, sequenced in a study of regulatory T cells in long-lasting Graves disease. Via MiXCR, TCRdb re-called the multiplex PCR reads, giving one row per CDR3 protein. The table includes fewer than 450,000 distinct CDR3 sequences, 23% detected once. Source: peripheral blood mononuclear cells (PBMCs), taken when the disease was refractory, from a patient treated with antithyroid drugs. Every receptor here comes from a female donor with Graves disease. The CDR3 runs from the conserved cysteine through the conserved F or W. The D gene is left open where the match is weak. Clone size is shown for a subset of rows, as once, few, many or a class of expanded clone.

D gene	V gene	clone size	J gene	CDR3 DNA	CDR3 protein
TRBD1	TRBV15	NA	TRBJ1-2	TGTGCCACCAGTGACTCCGGGGACAGGGGCTACACCTTC	CATSDSGDRGYTF
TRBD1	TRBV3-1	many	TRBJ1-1	TGTGCCAGCAGCCAAGGACAGGGGGCGCCGAACACTGAAGCTTTCTTT	CASSQGQGAPNTEAFF
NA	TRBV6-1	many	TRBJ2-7	TGTGCCAGCAGGCCGACACGGGTTACCTACGAGCAGTACTTC	CASRPTRVTYEQYF
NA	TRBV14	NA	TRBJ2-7	TGTGCCAGCAGCCAAGCGTCGGGTAGGGCCTACGAGCAGTACTTC	CASSQASGRAYEQYF
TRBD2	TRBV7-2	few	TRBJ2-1	TGTGCCAGCAGCCTCATAGCGGGAGGGCAGTTCTTC	CASSLIAGGQFF
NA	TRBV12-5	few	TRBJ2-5	TGTGCTAGTGGTTCCGAACAGGACCCCCAAGAGACCCAGTACTTC	CASGSEQDPQETQYF
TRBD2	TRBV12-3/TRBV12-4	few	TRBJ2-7	TGTGCCAGCAGTTCCCGGACTAGCGGGAGGTACGAGCAGTACTTC	CASSSRTSGRYEQYF
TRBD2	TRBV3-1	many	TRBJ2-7	TGTGCCAGCAGCGGAAAGACTAGCGGGAGTGAGCAGTACTTC	CASSGKTSGSEQYF
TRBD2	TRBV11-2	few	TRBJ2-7	TGTGCCAGCAGCTGGGGGATAGCGGGAGCGTACTTC	CASSWGIAGAYF
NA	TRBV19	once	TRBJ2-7	TGTGCCACAAGTTGGACCGGGGGAGTCTACGAGCAGTACTTC	CATSWTGGVYEQYF
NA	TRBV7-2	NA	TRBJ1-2	TGTGCCAGCAGCTCCCCTAGACAGCCTTCCTATGGCTACACCTTC	CASSSPRQPSYGYTF
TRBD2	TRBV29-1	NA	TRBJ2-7	TGCAGCGTTCGCCGACTAGCGGATTACGAGCAGTACTTC	CSVRRLADYEQYF
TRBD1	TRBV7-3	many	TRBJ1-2	TGTGCCAGCAGCGCTGGACAGGGGTTAAATGGCTACACCTTC	CASSAGQGLNGYTF
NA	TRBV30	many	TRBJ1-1	TGTGCCTGGACCCAACACTCGCCCGGGCCCCAAGCTTTCTTT	CAWTQHSPGPQAFF
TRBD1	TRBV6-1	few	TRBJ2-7	TGTGCCGTCCGGGACAGGGCTACCTACGAGCAGTACTTC	CAVRDRATYEQYF
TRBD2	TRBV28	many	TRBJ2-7	TGTGCCATCGAACCTCTAGCGGGTTCCTACGAGCAGTACTTC	CAIEPLAGSYEQYF
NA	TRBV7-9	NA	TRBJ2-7	TGTGCCAGCAGCTTCGTAGCAGCTCCCTACGAGCAGTACTTC	CASSFVAAPYEQYF
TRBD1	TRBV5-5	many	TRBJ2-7	TGTGCCAGCAGCATGGGGACAGTTGGGCCCTACGAGCAGTACTTC	CASSMGTVGPYEQYF
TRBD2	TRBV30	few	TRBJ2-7	TGTGCCTGGTGCTCCCCCGGGGGGGAGCGCGAGCAGTACTTC	CAWCSPGGEREQYF
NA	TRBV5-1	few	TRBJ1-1	TGCGCCAGCAGCCGCACTCGACAGAAGAACACTGAAGCTTTCTTT	CASSRTRQKNTEAFF
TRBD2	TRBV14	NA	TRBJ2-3	TGTGCCAGCAGCCAAGTTGTGGGACTAGCGGGAACAGATACGCAGTATTTT	CASSQVVGLAGTDTQYF
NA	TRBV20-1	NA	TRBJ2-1	TGCAGTGCTTTGGGCCACAGAGGCTGGAATGAGCAGTTCTTC	CSALGHRGWNEQFF
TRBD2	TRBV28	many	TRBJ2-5	TGTGCCAGCAGTCCGGGACTAGCGGGAGAAATTGGGACCCAGTACTTC	CASSPGLAGEIGTQYF
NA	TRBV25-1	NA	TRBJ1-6	TGTGCCACCGAGGGACTCGGGAATTCACCCCTCCACTTT	CATEGLGNSPLHF
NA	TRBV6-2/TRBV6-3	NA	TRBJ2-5	TGTGCCAGCAGTTCCCGGGACCCGTACCAAGAGACCCAGTACTTC	CASSSRDPYQETQYF
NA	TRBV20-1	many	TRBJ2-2	TGCAGTGCTAGAGGAGGAACGGCGAACACCGGGGAGCTGTTTTTT	CSARGGTANTGELFF
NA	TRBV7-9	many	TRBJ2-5	TGTGCCAGCAGCTTATTCTTGGCAGAAGAGACCCAGTACTTC	CASSLFLAEETQYF
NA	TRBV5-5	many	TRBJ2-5	TGTGCCAGCAGCTTGGACGGTGTAGAGACCCAGTACTTC	CASSLDGVETQYF
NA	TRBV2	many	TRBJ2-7	TGTGCCAGCAGCCCGGATGAGGGGGGACACGAGCAGTACTTC	CASSPDEGGHEQYF
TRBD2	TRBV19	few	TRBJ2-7	TGTGCCAGTAGTATGAGTACTAGCGGGAAATACGAGCAGTACTTC	CASSMSTSGKYEQYF
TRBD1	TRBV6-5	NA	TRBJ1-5	TGTGCCAGCAGTTACCCGGGACAGGGCAATCAGCCCCAGCATTTT	CASSYPGQGNQPQHF
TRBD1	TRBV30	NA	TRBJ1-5	TGTGCCTGGAGCATCGGACAGGGCGATCAGCCCCAGCATTTT	CAWSIGQGDQPQHF
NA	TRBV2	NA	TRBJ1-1	TGTGCCAGCAGTTTGTCGGGGACCGGCATCGAAGCTTTCTTT	CASSLSGTGIEAFF
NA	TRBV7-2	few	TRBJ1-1	TGTGCCAGCAGCTTAACGTTCGCAGCCACCTCACCTTTCTTT	CASSLTFAATSPFF
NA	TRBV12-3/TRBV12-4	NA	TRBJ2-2	TGTGCCAGCAGTTACTATGGTCTCGAGCGGGACACCGGGGAGCTGTTTTTT	CASSYYGLERDTGELFF
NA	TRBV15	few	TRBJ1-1	TGTGCCACCAGCAGAGATTCGGATAACACTGAAGCTTTCTTT	CATSRDSDNTEAFF
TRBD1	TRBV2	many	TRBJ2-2	TGTGCCAGCAGTCGAGGACAGGGAAACACCGGGGAGCTGTTTTTT	CASSRGQGNTGELFF
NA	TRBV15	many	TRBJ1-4	TGTGCCACCAGCAGAGAGCAGGGCAGTAATGAAAAACTGTTTTTT	CATSREQGSNEKLFF
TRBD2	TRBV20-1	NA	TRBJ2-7	TGCAGTGCTAAGGGGAGGGTTGGATCCTACGAGCAGTACTTC	CSAKGRVGSYEQYF
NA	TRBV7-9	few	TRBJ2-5	TGTGCCAGCAGCTTCTCGATCCAAGAGACCCAGTACTTC	CASSFSIQETQYF